This TCR beta chain was found in a study of blood T cell repertoires in COVID-19. At the level of the study: Donors in the United States, Italy and Spain gave samples during acute or convalescent COVID-19. In each case, the material was cDNA or gDNA derived from T cells, B-cell-depleted T cells, or PBMCs.

This clone has only one observation. Profiled with immunoSEQ multiplex PCR; TCRdb holds only in-frame clones, not every one. The data show about 190,000 clones, almost 90% seen once. The CDR3 runs 15 residues. Germline V CDR1 and CDR2: MDHEN, SYDVKM. V lost 1 base and J lost 5, with 12 bases in between. The sample comprised peripheral blood. The source of this sequence is a man aged 50-60 years with acute or convalescent COVID-19. V gene TRBV28 combines with J gene TRBJ2-1; maybe TRBD2 (5 bases). The CDR3 here is CASSLSPFGDNEQFF. The CDR3, as DNA: TGTGCCAGCAGTTTATCCCCCTTCGGGGACAATGAGCAGTTCTTC.